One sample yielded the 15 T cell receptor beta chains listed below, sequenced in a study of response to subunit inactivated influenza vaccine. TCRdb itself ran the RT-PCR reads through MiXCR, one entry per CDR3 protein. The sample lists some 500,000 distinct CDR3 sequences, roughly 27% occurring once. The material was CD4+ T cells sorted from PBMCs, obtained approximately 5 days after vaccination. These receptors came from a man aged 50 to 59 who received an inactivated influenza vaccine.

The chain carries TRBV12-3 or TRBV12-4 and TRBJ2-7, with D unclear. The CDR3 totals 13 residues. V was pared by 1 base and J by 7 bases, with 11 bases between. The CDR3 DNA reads TGTGCCAGCAGTTTAGACGGGTTGGGGGAGCAGTACTTC. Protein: CASSLDGLGEQYF.

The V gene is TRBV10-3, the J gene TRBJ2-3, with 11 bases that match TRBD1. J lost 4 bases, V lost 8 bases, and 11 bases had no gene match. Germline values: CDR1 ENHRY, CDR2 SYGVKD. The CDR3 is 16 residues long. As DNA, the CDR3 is TGTGCCATCGGATTCGGACAGGGGGCTGCGCCAGATACGCAGTATTTT. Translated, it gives CAIGFGQGAAPDTQYF.

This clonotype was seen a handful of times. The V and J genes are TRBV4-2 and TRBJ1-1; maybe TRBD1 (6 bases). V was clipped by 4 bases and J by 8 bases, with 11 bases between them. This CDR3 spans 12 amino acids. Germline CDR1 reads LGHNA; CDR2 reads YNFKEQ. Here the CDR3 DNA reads TGTGCCAGCAGCCGCGATACAGGGGAAGCTTTCTTT. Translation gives CASSRDTGEAFF.

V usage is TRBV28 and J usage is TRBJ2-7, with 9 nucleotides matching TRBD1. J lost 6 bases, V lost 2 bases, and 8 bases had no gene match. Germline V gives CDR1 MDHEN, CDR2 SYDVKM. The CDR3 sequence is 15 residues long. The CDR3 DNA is TGTGCCAGCAGTTTAACCGGACAGGGGTCCCGCGAGCAGTACTTC. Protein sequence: CASSLTGQGSREQYF.

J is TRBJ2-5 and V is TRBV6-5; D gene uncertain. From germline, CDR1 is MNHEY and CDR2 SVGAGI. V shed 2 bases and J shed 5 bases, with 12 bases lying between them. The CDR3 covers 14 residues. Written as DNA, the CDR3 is TGTGCCAGCAGTTACGGTTCAGATCGTGAGACCCAGTACTTC. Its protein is CASSYGSDRETQYF.

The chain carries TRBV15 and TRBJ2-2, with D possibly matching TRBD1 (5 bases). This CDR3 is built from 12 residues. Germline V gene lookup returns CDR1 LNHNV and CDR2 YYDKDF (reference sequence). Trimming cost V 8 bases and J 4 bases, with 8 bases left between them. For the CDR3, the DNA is TGTGCCACCCAAGGGGCCACCGGGGAGCTGTTTTTT. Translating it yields CATQGATGELFF.

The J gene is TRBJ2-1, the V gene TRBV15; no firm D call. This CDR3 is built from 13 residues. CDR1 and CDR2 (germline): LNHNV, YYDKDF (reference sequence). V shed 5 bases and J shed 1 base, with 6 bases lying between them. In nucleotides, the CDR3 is TGTGCCACCAGCGACGCATCCTACAATGAGCAGTTCTTC. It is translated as CATSDASYNEQFF. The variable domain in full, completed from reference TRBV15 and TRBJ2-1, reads DAMVIQNPRYQVTQFGKPVTLSCSQTLNHNVMYWYQQKSSQAPKLLFHYYDKDFNNEADTPDNFQSRRPNTSFCFLDIRSPGLGDTAMYLCATSDASYNEQFFGPGTRLTVL.

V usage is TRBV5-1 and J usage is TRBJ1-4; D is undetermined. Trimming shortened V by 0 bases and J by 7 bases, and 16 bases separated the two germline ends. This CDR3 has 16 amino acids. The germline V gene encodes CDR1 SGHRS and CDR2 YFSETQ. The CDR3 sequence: CASSLDQRQWSEKLFF. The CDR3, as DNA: TGCGCCAGCAGCTTGGACCAGCGGCAGTGGAGTGAAAAACTGTTTTTT.

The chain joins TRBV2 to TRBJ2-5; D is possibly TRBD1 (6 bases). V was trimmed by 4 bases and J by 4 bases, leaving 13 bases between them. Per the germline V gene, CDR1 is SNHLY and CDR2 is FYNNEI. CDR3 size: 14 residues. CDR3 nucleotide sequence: TGTGCCAGCAGTGGCCTTGCAGGGGCAGAGACCCAGTACTTC. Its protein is CASSGLAGAETQYF.

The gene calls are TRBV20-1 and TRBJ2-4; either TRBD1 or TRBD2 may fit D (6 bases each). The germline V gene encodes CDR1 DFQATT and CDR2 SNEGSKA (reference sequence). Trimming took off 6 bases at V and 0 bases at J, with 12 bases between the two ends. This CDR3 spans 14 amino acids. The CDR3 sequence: CSAYRGLAKNIQYF. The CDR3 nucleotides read TGCAGTGCCTACCGGGGGCTAGCCAAAAACATTCAGTACTTC.

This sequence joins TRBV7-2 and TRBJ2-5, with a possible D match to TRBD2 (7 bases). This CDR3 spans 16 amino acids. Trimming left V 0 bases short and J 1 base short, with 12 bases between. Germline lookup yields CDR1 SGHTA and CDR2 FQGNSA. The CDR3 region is CASSLAGGLGQETQYF. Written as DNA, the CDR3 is TGTGCCAGCAGCTTAGCGGGGGGGCTTGGCCAAGAGACCCAGTACTTC.

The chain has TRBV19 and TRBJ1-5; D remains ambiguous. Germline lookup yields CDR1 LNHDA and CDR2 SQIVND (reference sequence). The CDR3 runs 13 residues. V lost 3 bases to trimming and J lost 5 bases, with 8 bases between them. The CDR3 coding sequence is TGTGCCAGTAGTATTGACAACTATCAGCCCCAGCATTTT. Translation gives CASSIDNYQPQHF.

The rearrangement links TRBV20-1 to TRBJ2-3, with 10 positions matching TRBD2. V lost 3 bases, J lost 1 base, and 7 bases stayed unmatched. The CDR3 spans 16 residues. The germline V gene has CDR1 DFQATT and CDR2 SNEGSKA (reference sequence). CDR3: CSASTSSGSRTDTQYF. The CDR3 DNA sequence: TGCAGTGCTAGTACCTCTAGCGGGAGCCGCACAGATACGCAGTATTTT.

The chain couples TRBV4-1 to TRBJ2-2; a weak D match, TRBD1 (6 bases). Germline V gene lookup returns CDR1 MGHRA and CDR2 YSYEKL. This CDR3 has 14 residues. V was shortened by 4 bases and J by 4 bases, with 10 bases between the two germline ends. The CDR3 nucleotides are TGCGCCAGCAGCCCCCAGGGGCTCACCGGGGAGCTGTTTTTT. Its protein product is CASSPQGLTGELFF.

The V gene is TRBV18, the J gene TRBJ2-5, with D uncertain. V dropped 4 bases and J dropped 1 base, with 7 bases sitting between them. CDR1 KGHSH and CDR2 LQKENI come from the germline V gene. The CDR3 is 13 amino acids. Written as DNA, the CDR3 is TGTGCCAGCTCACGGGCAGTCCAAGAGACCCAGTACTTC. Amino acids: CASSRAVQETQYF. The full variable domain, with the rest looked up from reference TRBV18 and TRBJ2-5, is NAGVMQNPRHLVRRRGQEARLRCSPMKGHSHVYWYRQLPEEGLKFMVYLQKENIIDESGMPKERFSAEFPKEGPSILRIQQVVRGDSAAYFCASSRAVQETQYFGPGTRLLVL.